This T cell receptor (beta chain) was retrieved from a study of siplizumab effects on memory and regulatory T cells. Sequenced unstimulated subsets in a few donor pairs: CD4+ naive, CD4+ memory, CD8+ naive, CD8+ effector memory, CD8+ TEMRA. Study findings and constraints: Naive T cells were seen as more diverse than memory cells and as major alloresponse contributors.

Generated by immunoSEQ multiplex PCR, the TCRdb table keeps only in-frame clones and is missing some. The sample has roughly 100,000 clones; approximately 97% are singletons. As for this clone: The antigen is unknown.

The TCR was taken from a human donor in good health. Sample: naive CD4+ T cells sorted from blood.

The CDR3 is CARGGVNTEAFF. In DNA, the CDR3 is TGTGCCCGGGGGGGGGTGAACACTGAAGCTTTCTTT. The V call is TRBV30, the J call TRBJ1-1; maybe TRBD1 (5 bases). Germline V gene data show CDR1 as GTSNPN and CDR2 as SVGIG (reference sequence). V was cut by 8 bases and J by 0 bases, with 10 bases left in between. This CDR3 is 12 amino acids long.